This is a list of T cell receptor beta chains from one sample in a study of PD-L1 blockade in urothelial cancer. TCRdb keeps only in-frame clones here, not all; method: immunoSEQ multiplex PCR. The sample yields tens of thousands of clones, about four fifths seen once. The material was PBMCs, obtained around atezolizumab (anti-PD-L1) treatment. The receptor source for this set is a man between 65 and 85 years old with urothelial cancer. Both conserved end residues are part of each CDR3. Fields, in order: CDR3 length, J gene, V gene, D gene, clone size, CDR3 protein, CDR3 DNA. D genes are given only for firm matches. Clone size is not always given. Where it is, it says once, few, many or a class for expanded clones.

>15|TRBJ2-1|TRBV2|TRBD1|.
CASRGRQGVYNEQFF
TGTGCCAGCAGGGGGCGACAGGGGGTATACAATGAGCAGTTCTTC
>14|TRBJ2-2|TRBV6-1|TRBD2|.
CASKRQTSGGELFF
TGTGCCAGCAAGAGGCAGACTAGCGGCGGGGAGCTGTTTTTT
>13|TRBJ1-1|TRBV6-5|.|.
CASGEGVDTEAFF
TGTGCCAGCGGGGAGGGGGTGGACACTGAAGCTTTCTTT
>15|TRBJ2-7|TRBV6-5|TRBD1|.
CASSYSRTGSHEQYF
TGTGCCAGCAGTTACTCCCGGACAGGGTCCCACGAGCAGTACTTC
>14|TRBJ1-1|TRBV18|.|few
CASSPRSLTSEAFF
TGTGCCAGCTCACCAAGGTCACTAACGTCTGAAGCTTTCTTT
>16|TRBJ1-5|TRBV19|.|.
CASSIRGSDSNQPQHF
TGTGCCAGTAGTATCCGGGGGAGTGATAGCAATCAGCCCCAGCATTTT
>14|TRBJ1-1|TRBV7-9|TRBD1|few
CASSPDRVNTEAFF
TGTGCCAGCAGCCCGGACAGGGTGAACACTGAAGCTTTCTTT
>15|TRBJ2-6|TRBV29-1|.|.
CSVTLDSSGANVLTF
TGCAGCGTAACTCTGGACAGCTCTGGGGCCAACGTCCTGACTTTC
>15|TRBJ2-3|TRBV10-1|TRBD1|.
CASSDSQGAIDTQYF
TGCGCCAGCAGTGATAGTCAGGGGGCGATAGATACGCAGTATTTT
>14|TRBJ1-2|TRBV5-4|.|.
CASSLGQLDYGYTF
TGTGCCAGCAGCTTGGGGCAGCTAGACTATGGCTACACCTTC
>18|TRBJ2-1|TRBV11-2|TRBD2|once
CASSSPKRSRGVPREQFF
TGTGCCAGCAGCTCCCCAAAACGAAGCCGGGGGGTCCCCCGGGAGCAGTTCTTC